A selection of T cell receptor beta chains follows, all from one sample in a study of CD8+CD57+ T cells in acquired aplastic anemia. One entry per CDR3 protein results from TCRdb running MiXCR on the reads. The table includes 160,000 or so distinct CDR3 sequences, 65% to 75% detected once. Material for sequencing was sorted CD4+, CD8+, or CD8+CD57+ T cells (not recorded which) from PBMCs. These receptor sequences come from a human donor with aplastic anemia. The CDR3 runs from the conserved cysteine through the conserved F or W. Each record gives: clone size, J gene, V gene, D gene, CDR3 DNA, CDR3 protein. D genes are given only for firm matches. The size entry is marked missing in some rows and otherwise reads once, few, many or a size class.

NA | TRBJ2-5 | TRBV20-1 | NA | TGCAGTGCTAGAGCAACGGAACAAGAGACCCAGTACTTC | CSARATEQETQYF
NA | TRBJ2-1 | TRBV25-1 | TRBD1 | TGTGCCAGCAGAGGGGGGACAGGGGAAGAATGGACTAGCAATGAGCAGTTCTTC | CASRGGTGEEWTSNEQFF
once | TRBJ2-7 | TRBV5-1 | NA | TGCGCCAGCAGCTTACCAAGCTACGAGCAGTACTTC | CASSLPSYEQYF
NA | TRBJ2-7 | TRBV7-9 | TRBD2 | TGTGCCAGCTCCGGGGGGGTCGGGTCCTACGAGCAGTACTTC | CASSGGVGSYEQYF
NA | TRBJ2-3 | TRBV10-3 | NA | TGTGCCATCAGTGATGGGTGGACAGATACGCAGTATTTT | CAISDGWTDTQYF
NA | TRBJ1-5 | TRBV29-1 | NA | TGCAGCGTAGTTCAGTGGCTAGATCAGCCCCAGCATTTT | CSVVQWLDQPQHF
NA | TRBJ2-5 | TRBV2 | TRBD2 | TGTGCCAGCCCCCCTGGGGCTAGCGGTTTACAAGAGACCCAGTACTTC | CASPPGASGLQETQYF
NA | TRBJ2-7 | TRBV2 | NA | TGTGCCAGCAGTGAAGCTAGGCAGTACTTC | CASSEARQYF
NA | TRBJ2-7 | TRBV7-6 | NA | TGTGCCAGCAGCTTGAGCGGCAGTTTCTACGAGCAGTACTTC | CASSLSGSFYEQYF
NA | TRBJ1-1 | TRBV7-2 | TRBD1 | TGTGCCAGCAGCTGGACAGGGGAGGGCACTGAAGCTTTCTTT | CASSWTGEGTEAFF
few | TRBJ1-5 | TRBV7-9 | NA | TGTGCCAGCACCCCCCTGAGCAATCAGCCCCAGCATTTT | CASTPLSNQPQHF
NA | TRBJ2-7 | TRBV24-1 | NA | TGTGCCACCAGTGATTCATTCGGGAACTACGAGCAGTACTTC | CATSDSFGNYEQYF
NA | TRBJ2-5 | TRBV20-1 | NA | TGCAGTGCTAGAGTGAGGGACAATTGGGAGACCCAGTACTTC | CSARVRDNWETQYF
NA | TRBJ2-6 | TRBV14 | NA | TGTGCCAGCAGCCCGGGGAACTCTGGGGCCAACGTCCTGACTTTC | CASSPGNSGANVLTF
few | TRBJ2-5 | TRBV20-1 | NA | TGCAGTGCTGGCTCGCGGACCCAGTACTTC | CSAGSRTQYF
once | TRBJ2-7 | TRBV7-3 | TRBD1 | TGTGCCACACAGGGGACCCTAGGGGTTTACGAGCAGTACTTC | CATQGTLGVYEQYF
NA | TRBJ2-5 | TRBV7-9 | NA | TGTGCCAGCAGCTGGAGTACGGAGACCCAGTACTTC | CASSWSTETQYF